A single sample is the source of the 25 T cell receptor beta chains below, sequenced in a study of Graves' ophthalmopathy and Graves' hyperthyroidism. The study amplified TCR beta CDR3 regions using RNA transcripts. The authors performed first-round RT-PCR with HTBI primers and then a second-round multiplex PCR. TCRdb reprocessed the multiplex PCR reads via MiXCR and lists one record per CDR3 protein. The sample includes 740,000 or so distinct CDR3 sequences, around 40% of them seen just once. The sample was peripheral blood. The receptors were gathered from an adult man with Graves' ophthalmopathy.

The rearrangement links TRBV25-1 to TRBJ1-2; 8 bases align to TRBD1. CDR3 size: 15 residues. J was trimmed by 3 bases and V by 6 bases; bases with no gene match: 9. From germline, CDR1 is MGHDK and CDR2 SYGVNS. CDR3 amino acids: CASSAPTGGDYGYTF. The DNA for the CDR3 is TGTGCCAGCAGCGCCCCAACAGGGGGGGACTATGGCTACACCTTC.

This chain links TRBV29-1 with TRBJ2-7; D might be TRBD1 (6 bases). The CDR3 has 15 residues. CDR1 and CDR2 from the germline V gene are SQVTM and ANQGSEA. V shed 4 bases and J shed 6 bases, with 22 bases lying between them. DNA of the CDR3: TGCAGCGTTGCACCTTCCCCAGGGGACGGTGGCGAGCAGTACTTC. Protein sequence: CSVAPSPGDGGEQYF.

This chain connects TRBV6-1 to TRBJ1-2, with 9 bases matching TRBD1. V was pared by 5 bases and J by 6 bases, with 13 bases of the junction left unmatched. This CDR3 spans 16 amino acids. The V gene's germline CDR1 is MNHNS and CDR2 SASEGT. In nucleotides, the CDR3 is TGTGCCAGCAGTTTATTGGGCGGGACAGGGTCCCATGGCTACACCTTC. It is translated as CASSLLGGTGSHGYTF.

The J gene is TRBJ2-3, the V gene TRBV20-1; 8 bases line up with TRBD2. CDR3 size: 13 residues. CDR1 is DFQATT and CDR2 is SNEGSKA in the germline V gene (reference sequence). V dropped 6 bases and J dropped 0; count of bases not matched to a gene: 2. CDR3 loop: CSAAGGSTDTQYF. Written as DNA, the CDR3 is TGCAGTGCGGCGGGGGGTAGCACAGATACGCAGTATTTT.

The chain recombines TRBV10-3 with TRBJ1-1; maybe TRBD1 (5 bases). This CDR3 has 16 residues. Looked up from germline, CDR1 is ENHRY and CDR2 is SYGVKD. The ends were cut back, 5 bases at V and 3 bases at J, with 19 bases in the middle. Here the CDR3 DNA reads TGTGCCATCAGTCGGGGTTCGCTGGGGGAGCACACTGAAGCTTTCTTT. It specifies CAISRGSLGEHTEAFF.

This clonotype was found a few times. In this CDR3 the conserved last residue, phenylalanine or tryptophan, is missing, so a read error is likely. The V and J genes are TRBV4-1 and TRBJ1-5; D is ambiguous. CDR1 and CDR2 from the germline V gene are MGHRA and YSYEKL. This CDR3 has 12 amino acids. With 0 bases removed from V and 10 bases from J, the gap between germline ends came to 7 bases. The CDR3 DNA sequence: TGCGCCAGCAGCCAAGATTCCGGTCCCCAGCATTAT. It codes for CASSQDSGPQHY.

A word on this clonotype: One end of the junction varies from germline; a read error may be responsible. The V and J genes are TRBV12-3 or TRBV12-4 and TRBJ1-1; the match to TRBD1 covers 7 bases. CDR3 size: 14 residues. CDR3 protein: CVSRQNRGVVEAFF. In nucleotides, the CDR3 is TGTGTCAGCAGGCAGAACAGGGGAGTCGTAGAAGCTTTCTTT.

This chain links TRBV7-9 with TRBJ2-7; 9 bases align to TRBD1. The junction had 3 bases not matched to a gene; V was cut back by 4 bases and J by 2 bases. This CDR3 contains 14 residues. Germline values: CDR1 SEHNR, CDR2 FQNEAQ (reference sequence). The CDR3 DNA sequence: TGTGCCAGCAGCTGGGACAGGGAAGCCTACGAGCAGTACTTC. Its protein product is CASSWDREAYEQYF. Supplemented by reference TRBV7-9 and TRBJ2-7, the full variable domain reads DTGVSQNPRHKITKRGQNVTFRCDPISEHNRLYWYRQTLGQGPEFLTYFQNEAQLEKSRLLSDRFSAERPKGSFSTLEIQRTEQGDSAMYLCASSWDREAYEQYFGPGTRLTVT.

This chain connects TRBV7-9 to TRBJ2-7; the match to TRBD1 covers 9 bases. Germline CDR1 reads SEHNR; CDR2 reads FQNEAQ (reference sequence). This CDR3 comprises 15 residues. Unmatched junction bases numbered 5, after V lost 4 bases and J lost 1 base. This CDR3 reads CASSSTGTGSYEQYF. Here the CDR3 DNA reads TGTGCCAGCAGCTCTACCGGGACAGGGTCCTACGAGCAGTACTTC.

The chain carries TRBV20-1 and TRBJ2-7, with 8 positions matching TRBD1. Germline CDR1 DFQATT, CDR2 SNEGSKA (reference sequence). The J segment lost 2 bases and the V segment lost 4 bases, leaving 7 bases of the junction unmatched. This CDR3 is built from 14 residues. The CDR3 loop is CSAKDRDRPYEQYF. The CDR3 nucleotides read TGCAGTGCTAAGGACCGGGACAGGCCCTACGAGCAGTACTTC.

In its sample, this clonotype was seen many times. The CDR3 coding sequence is TGTGCCAGCAGTGGACAGCGCGGGCAGCCCCAGCATTTT. Encoded protein: CASSGQRGQPQHF. This sequence joins TRBV2 and TRBJ1-5, with D possibly TRBD1 on 5 matching bases. Germline-derived CDR1 and CDR2 are SNHLY and FYNNEI. V was clipped by 4 bases and J by 7 bases, with 11 bases between them. This CDR3 comprises 13 residues.

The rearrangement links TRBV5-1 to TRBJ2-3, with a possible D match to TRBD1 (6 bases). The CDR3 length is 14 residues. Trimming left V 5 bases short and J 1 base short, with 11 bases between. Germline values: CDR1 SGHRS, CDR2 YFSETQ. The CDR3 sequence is CASRMGAGTDTQYF. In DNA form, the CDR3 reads TGCGCCAGCAGAATGGGGGCAGGCACAGATACGCAGTATTTT.

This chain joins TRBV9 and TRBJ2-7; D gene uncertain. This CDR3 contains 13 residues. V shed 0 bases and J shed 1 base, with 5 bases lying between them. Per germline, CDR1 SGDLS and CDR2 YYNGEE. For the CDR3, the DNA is TGTGCCAGCAGCGTAGAGGCTTCCTACGAGCAGTACTTC. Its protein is CASSVEASYEQYF.

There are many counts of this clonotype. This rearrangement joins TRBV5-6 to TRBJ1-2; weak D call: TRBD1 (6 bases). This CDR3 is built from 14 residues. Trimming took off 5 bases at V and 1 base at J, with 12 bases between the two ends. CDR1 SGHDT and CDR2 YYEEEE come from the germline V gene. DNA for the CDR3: TGTGCCAGCAGTTGGGACACCATTAACTATGGCTACACCTTC. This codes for CASSWDTINYGYTF.

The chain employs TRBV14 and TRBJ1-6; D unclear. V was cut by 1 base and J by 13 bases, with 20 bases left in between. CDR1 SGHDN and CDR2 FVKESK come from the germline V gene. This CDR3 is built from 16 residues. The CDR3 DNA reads TGTGCCAGCAGCCAAGGGACGGCCTCGCCCGAAACCCCCCTCCACTTT. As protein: CASSQGTASPETPLHF.

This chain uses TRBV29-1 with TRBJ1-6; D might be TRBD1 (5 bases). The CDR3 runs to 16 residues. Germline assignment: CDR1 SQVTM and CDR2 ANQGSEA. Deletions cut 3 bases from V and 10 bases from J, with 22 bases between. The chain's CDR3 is CSVDEQGQNYGSPLHF. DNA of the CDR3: TGCAGCGTTGATGAGCAGGGCCAGAACTATGGCTCACCCCTCCACTTT. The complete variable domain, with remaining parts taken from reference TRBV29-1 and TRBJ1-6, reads SAVISQKPSRDICQRGTSLTIQCQVDSQVTMMFWYRQQPGQSLTLIATANQGSEATYESGFVIDKFPISRPNLTFSTLTVSNMSPEDSSIYLCSVDEQGQNYGSPLHFGNGTRLTVT.

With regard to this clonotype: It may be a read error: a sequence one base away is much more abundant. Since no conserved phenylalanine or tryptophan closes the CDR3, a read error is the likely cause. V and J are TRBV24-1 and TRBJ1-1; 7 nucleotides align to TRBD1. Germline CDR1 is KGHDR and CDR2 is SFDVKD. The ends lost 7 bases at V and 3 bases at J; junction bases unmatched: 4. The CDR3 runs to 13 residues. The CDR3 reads CATRRGLDTEAFL. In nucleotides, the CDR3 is TGTGCCACCAGGAGGGGGCTTGACACTGAAGCTTTCCTT.

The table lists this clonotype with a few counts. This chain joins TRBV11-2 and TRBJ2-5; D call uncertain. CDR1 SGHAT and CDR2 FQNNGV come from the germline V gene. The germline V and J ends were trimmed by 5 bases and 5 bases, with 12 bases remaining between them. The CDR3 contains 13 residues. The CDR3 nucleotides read TGTGCCAGCAGCCAAGGGCCCCCGGAGACCCAGTACTTC. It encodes CASSQGPPETQYF.

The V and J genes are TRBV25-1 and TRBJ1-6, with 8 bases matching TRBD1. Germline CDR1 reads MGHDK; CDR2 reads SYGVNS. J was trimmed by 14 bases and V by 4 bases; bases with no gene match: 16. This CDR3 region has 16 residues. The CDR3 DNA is TGTGCCAGCAGTGCCTCAGGGGGCGTAAGGTCTTTAGCCCTCCACTTT. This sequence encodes CASSASGGVRSLALHF.

The CDR3 spells CSARSREVQPQHF. For the CDR3, the DNA is TGCAGTGCTAGAAGCAGGGAGGTTCAGCCCCAGCATTTT. The chain has TRBV20-1 and TRBJ1-5; a weak D match, TRBD1 (5 bases). V was clipped by 2 bases and J by 6 bases, with 11 bases between them. This CDR3 region has 13 residues. Per germline, CDR1 DFQATT and CDR2 SNEGSKA (reference sequence).

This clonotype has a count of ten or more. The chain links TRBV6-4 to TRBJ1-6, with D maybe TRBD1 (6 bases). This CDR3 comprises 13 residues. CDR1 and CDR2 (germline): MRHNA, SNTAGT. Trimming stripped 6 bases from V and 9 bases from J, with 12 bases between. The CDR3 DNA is TGTGCCAGCAGGAGGGGGGCTGGTTCACCCCTCCACTTT. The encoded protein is CASRRGAGSPLHF.

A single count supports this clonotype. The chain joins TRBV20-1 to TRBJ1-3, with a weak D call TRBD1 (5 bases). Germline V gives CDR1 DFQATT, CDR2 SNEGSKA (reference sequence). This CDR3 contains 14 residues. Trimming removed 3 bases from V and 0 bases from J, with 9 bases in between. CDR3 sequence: CSASMGTSGNTIYF. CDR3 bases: TGCAGTGCTAGTATGGGGACCTCTGGAAACACCATATATTTT.

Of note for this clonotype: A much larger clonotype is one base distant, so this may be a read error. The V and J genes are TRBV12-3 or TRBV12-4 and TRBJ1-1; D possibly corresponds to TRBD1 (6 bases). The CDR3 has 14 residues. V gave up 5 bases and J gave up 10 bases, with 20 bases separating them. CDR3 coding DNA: TGTGCCAGCAGTCTGAGAGACGGACAGTGTAGAGCTTTCTTT. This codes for CASSLRDGQCRAFF.

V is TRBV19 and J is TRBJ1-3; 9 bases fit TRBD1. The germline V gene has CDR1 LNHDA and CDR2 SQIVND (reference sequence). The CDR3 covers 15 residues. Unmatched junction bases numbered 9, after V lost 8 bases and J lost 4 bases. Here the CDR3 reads CASHTGGAGGNTIYF. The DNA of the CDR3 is TGTGCCAGTCACACAGGGGGCGCAGGAGGAAACACCATATATTTT.

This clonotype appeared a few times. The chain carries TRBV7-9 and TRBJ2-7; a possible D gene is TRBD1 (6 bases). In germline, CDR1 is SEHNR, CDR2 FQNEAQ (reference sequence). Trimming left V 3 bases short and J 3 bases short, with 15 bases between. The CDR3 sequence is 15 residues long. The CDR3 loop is CASSLAGVVSYEQYF. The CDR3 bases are TGTGCCAGCAGCTTGGCAGGGGTCGTAAGCTACGAGCAGTACTTC.